This T cell receptor (beta chain) emerged from a study of cytomegalovirus exposure and HLA in healthy donors. Study-wide results and limits: For presence/absence analyses, sequencing depth was assumed to be roughly uniform across donors. Later analysis demonstrated an association between a missense DCLRE1C variant and TCR beta V- and J-gene trimming. Later analysis placed DRB1 highest and HLA-C lowest in TCR association rates, which differed by HLA locus.

60 Vbeta and 13 Jbeta primers were used in PCR. Some clones are missing from TCRdb's copy, which holds only in-frame ones; the method was immunoSEQ multiplex PCR. The repertoire has 80,000 to 95,000 clones, roughly three fifths of them found once; the top ten carry just under 6.5%. The donors (healthy individuals) were bone marrow donors. The CDR3 totals 15 residues. V lost 6 bases to trimming and J lost 7 bases, with 16 bases between them. Germline V CDR1 and CDR2: MNHNS, SASEGT. This clone was observed once. Its target is not known. Sequencing used PBMCs. The chain employs TRBV6-1 and TRBJ1-6; D is perhaps TRBD1 (6 bases). The source is a woman under 40 in good health and CMV-seronegative. The CDR3 nucleotides are TGTGCCAGCAGATCCAAGGAGGACAGAAATTCACCCCTCCACTTT. Translating gives CASRSKEDRNSPLHF.